The next 31 T cell receptor beta chains were all read from a single sample in a study of blood T cell repertoires in COVID-19. Some clones are missing from TCRdb's copy, which holds only in-frame ones; the method was immunoSEQ multiplex PCR. The repertoire holds approximately 76,000 clones, with 70% to 75% as singletons. Sequencing input: peripheral blood. These receptors came from a woman aged 70 to 79 with acute or convalescent COVID-19.

The gene calls are TRBV9 and TRBJ1-2; the match to TRBD1 covers 11 bases. Trimming cost V 3 bases and J 2 bases; bases outside gene matches: 3. The CDR3 runs 15 residues. Germline V CDR1 and CDR2: SGDLS, YYNGEE. CDR3 in amino acids: CASSARTGGNYGYTF. CDR3 nucleotide sequence: TGTGCCAGCAGCGCCCGGACAGGGGGCAACTATGGCTACACCTTC.

The chain combines TRBV28 with TRBJ1-1; no reliable D call. The CDR3 spans 14 residues. Per germline, CDR1 MDHEN and CDR2 SYDVKM. Trimming cost V 10 bases and J 5 bases, with 20 bases left between them. The CDR3 sequence: CATHFPGASTEAFF. The CDR3 nucleotides read TGTGCCACCCACTTTCCGGGAGCCTCTACTGAAGCTTTCTTT.

V and J are TRBV25-1 and TRBJ2-7; tentative D call: TRBD1 (5 bases). Trimming stripped 3 bases from V and 7 bases from J, with 13 bases between. The V gene's germline CDR1 is MGHDK and CDR2 SYGVNS. This CDR3 spans 13 amino acids. This CDR3 reads CASSDLGLGEQYF. CDR3 DNA sequence: TGTGCCAGCAGTGATTTGGGGCTGGGGGAGCAGTACTTC.

The chain has TRBV30 and TRBJ2-1; 12 bases line up with TRBD2. V shed 5 bases, J shed 4 bases, and the junction held 6 bases outside the gene matches. CDR1 and CDR2 (germline): GTSNPN, SVGIG (reference sequence). The CDR3 has 15 residues. The CDR3 DNA is TGTGCCTGGCAATCCGGGACTAGCGGGTACAATGAGCAGTTCTTC. It codes for CAWQSGTSGYNEQFF.

The gene calls are TRBV12-5 and TRBJ1-1, with TRBD1 identical over 8 bases. The CDR3 spans 11 residues. With V trimmed by 8 bases and J by 7 bases, 3 bases remained unmatched. Germline CDR1 reads LGHNT; CDR2 reads FRNRAP. CDR3 loop: CASQGAREAFF. The CDR3 nucleotides are TGTGCTAGTCAGGGGGCGCGTGAAGCTTTCTTT.

This clone has a single count. V and J are TRBV6-1 and TRBJ1-5, with D hard to call. The CDR3 runs to 14 residues. Trimming cost V 0 bases and J 2 bases, with 5 bases left between them. CDR1 and CDR2 (germline): MNHNS, SASEGT. The DNA for the CDR3 is TGTGCCAGCAGTGAAGCGCCGGGCAATCAGCCCCAGCATTTT. Protein: CASSEAPGNQPQHF.

This rearrangement joins TRBV28 to TRBJ1-5; TRBD1 is a possible D gene (6 bases). V was clipped by 2 bases and J by 4 bases, with 15 bases between them. This CDR3 spans 16 amino acids. Germline loops: CDR1 MDHEN, CDR2 SYDVKM. CDR3 nucleotide sequence: TGTGCCAGCAGTTTACTCATCGGAACAGGGAATCAGCCCCAGCATTTT. This gives the protein CASSLLIGTGNQPQHF.

The gene calls are TRBV4-2 and TRBJ1-3, with 9 bases lining up with TRBD1. Germline lookup yields CDR1 LGHNA and CDR2 YNFKEQ. The CDR3 loop spans 18 amino acids. V was clipped by 0 bases and J by 0 bases; unmatched bases: 6. The CDR3 sequence: CASSQEMTGGISGNTIYF. The DNA for the CDR3 is TGTGCCAGCAGCCAAGAGATGACAGGGGGTATCTCTGGAAACACCATATATTTT.

The chain carries TRBV6-6 and TRBJ1-1, with D maybe TRBD1 (6 bases). V lost 5 bases and J 5 bases, leaving 15 bases between the germline ends. Germline loops: CDR1 MNHNY, CDR2 SVGAGI (reference sequence). The CDR3 length is 14 residues. CDR3 nucleotide sequence: TGTGCCAGCAGTCCGGGACATATGGGTACTGAAGCTTTCTTT. Encoded protein: CASSPGHMGTEAFF.

CDR3: CASSILGADETQYF. The CDR3 nucleotides read TGTGCCAGTAGTATTCTAGGCGCGGATGAGACCCAGTACTTC. This chain links TRBV19 with TRBJ2-5; D gene unclear. The CDR3 covers 14 residues. V lost 3 bases to trimming and J lost 5 bases, with 13 bases between them. Germline assignment: CDR1 LNHDA and CDR2 SQIVND (reference sequence).

V gene TRBV7-2 combines with J gene TRBJ2-5, with 16 bases that match TRBD2. The CDR3 sequence is 18 residues long. J was trimmed by 5 bases and V by 4 bases; bases with no gene match: 10. CDR1 is SGHTA and CDR2 is FQGNSA in the germline V gene. The CDR3 sequence is CASSSGRGTSGGAETQYF. The CDR3, as DNA: TGTGCCAGCAGCTCAGGGAGAGGGACTAGCGGGGGGGCGGAGACCCAGTACTTC.

This clone was seen once. V and J are TRBV5-6 and TRBJ1-6; D gene ambiguous. CDR3 length equals 12 residues. The ends were cut back, 2 bases at V and 7 bases at J, with 4 bases in the middle. CDR1 is SGHDT, CDR2 YYEEEE, per germline. Here the CDR3 reads CASSFQNSPLHF. As DNA, the CDR3 is TGTGCCAGCAGCTTCCAGAATTCACCCCTCCACTTT.

This clone has more than one count but fewer than ten. The J gene is TRBJ1-4, the V gene TRBV11-2; no clear D gene. The CDR3 spans 14 residues. Germline V gives CDR1 SGHAT, CDR2 FQNNGV. Deletions cut 1 base from V and 8 bases from J, with 11 bases between. The CDR3 here is CASSLGGSQEKLFF. The CDR3 nucleotides are TGTGCCAGCAGCTTAGGAGGATCGCAGGAAAAACTGTTTTTT.

The rearrangement uses TRBV7-2 and TRBJ1-5, with TRBD1 matching 10 bases. V dropped 5 bases and J dropped 3; count of bases not matched to a gene: 7. CDR1 is SGHTA, CDR2 FQGNSA, per germline. This CDR3 contains 16 residues. The CDR3 here is CASSDGTGVSNQPQHF. CDR3 DNA: TGTGCCAGCAGCGACGGGACAGGGGTTTCCAATCAGCCCCAGCATTTT.

The chain couples TRBV6-4 to TRBJ2-7; 11 bases align to TRBD2. The CDR3 consists of 17 residues. From germline, CDR1 is MRHNA and CDR2 SNTAGT. The V segment lost 4 bases and the J segment 2 bases; nucleotides outside the gene matches: 10. CDR3 sequence (DNA): TGTGCCAGCAGTGCCAAACTAGCGGGAGAGGGGCCCTACGAGCAGTACTTC. Translating it yields CASSAKLAGEGPYEQYF.

The chain employs TRBV11-3 and TRBJ2-4, with TRBD2 as a possible D gene (6 bases). Deletions cut 3 bases from V and 3 bases from J, with 12 bases between. Germline V lookup: CDR1 SGHNT, CDR2 YENEEA. This CDR3 has 15 residues. In DNA form, the CDR3 reads TGTGCCAGCAGCTTTACGGGGGACGACAAAAACATTCAGTACTTC. It translates to CASSFTGDDKNIQYF.

The J gene is TRBJ1-3, the V gene TRBV9; possible D gene TRBD1, 5 bases. Germline V CDR1 and CDR2: SGDLS, YYNGEE. V was clipped by 0 bases and J by 0 bases, with 13 bases between them. The CDR3 length is 17 residues. CDR3 DNA: TGTGCCAGCAGCGTAGGGGGACTCTCAGACTCTGGAAACACCATATATTTT. Translated, it gives CASSVGGLSDSGNTIYF.

This clone was seen more than once but under ten times. This sequence joins TRBV28 and TRBJ1-4; 11 positions match TRBD1. V lost 7 bases and J lost 7; bases outside the gene matches: 8. The germline V gene has CDR1 MDHEN and CDR2 SYDVKM. The CDR3 sequence is 15 residues long. This CDR3 reads CASTLGQGAGEKLFF. The CDR3 nucleotides are TGTGCCAGCACCCTAGGACAGGGGGCGGGTGAAAAACTGTTTTTT. The full variable domain, rest sourced from reference TRBV28 and TRBJ1-4, is DVKVTQSSRYLVKRTGEKVFLECVQDMDHENMFWYRQDPGLGLRLIYFSYDVKMKEKGDIPEGYSVSREKKERFSLILESASTNQTSMYLCASTLGQGAGEKLFFGSGTQLSVL.

The J gene is TRBJ2-3, the V gene TRBV12-3 or TRBV12-4; D not certain. The CDR3 runs 13 residues. The germline V and J ends were trimmed by 3 bases and 6 bases, with 10 bases remaining between them. Here the CDR3 reads CASSLGSMDTQYF. As DNA, the CDR3 is TGTGCCAGCAGTTTGGGTAGCATGGATACGCAGTATTTT.

This sequence joins TRBV7-9 and TRBJ1-1; TRBD1 matches 8 bases. The CDR3 runs to 14 residues. Germline V gives CDR1 SEHNR, CDR2 FQNEAQ (reference sequence). The ends lost 8 bases at V and 0 bases at J; junction bases unmatched: 5. The DNA of the CDR3 is TGTGCCAGCGGATCACAGGGGGTGAACACTGAAGCTTTCTTT. Translating it yields CASGSQGVNTEAFF.

Only a few counts were recorded for this clone. This chain connects TRBV6-6 to TRBJ1-4; 7 bases line up with TRBD1. CDR3 length: 15 residues. The germline CDR1 and CDR2 sequences are MNHNY and SVGAGI (reference sequence). The junction had 9 bases not matched to a gene; V was cut back by 6 bases and J by 5 bases. This CDR3 reads CASSQPGQWNEKLFF. CDR3 bases: TGTGCCAGCAGCCAACCGGGACAGTGGAATGAAAAACTGTTTTTT.

J is TRBJ2-2 and V is TRBV24-1, with 8 bases aligning to TRBD1. This CDR3 has 14 amino acids. V gave up 9 bases and J gave up 2 bases; unmatched junction bases: 4. CDR1 is KGHDR and CDR2 is SFDVKD in the germline V gene. CDR3 DNA sequence: TGTGCCACCGGAGACAGGGGTAACACCGGGGAGCTGTTTTTT. It yields the protein CATGDRGNTGELFF.

This clone has just a few counts. The rearrangement joins TRBV30 to TRBJ1-2, with unresolved D. The CDR3 sequence is 11 residues long. The V end lost 0 bases, the J end lost 7 bases, and 6 bases lay between the germline ends. Germline V gene data show CDR1 as GTSNPN and CDR2 as SVGIG (reference sequence). Here the CDR3 DNA reads TGTGCCTGGAGTGTACCAGGTGGCTACACCTTC. It encodes CAWSVPGGYTF.

V is TRBV7-2 and J is TRBJ2-5; 7 bases are shared with TRBD1. Germline trimming cut 4 bases from V and 7 bases from J; bases unmatched to any gene: 12. CDR3 length: 15 amino acids. From germline, CDR1 is SGHTA and CDR2 FQGNSA. The CDR3 sequence: CASSSRTGPQMTQYF. DNA of the CDR3: TGTGCCAGCAGCTCCCGGACAGGCCCCCAAATGACCCAGTACTTC.

This clone was detected only once. The chain is built from TRBV9 and TRBJ2-3, with 13 bases fitting TRBD2. The CDR3 runs 17 residues. Per germline, CDR1 SGDLS and CDR2 YYNGEE. Unmatched junction bases numbered 6, after V lost 1 base and J lost 4 bases. CDR3: CASSVRTSGRGSDTQYF. The CDR3 region has the DNA TGTGCCAGCAGCGTAAGGACTAGCGGGAGAGGGTCAGATACGCAGTATTTT.

This chain joins TRBV14 and TRBJ2-2; 9 bases are shared with TRBD1. In germline, CDR1 is SGHDN, CDR2 FVKESK. J lost 4 bases, V lost 2 bases, and 5 bases had no gene match. CDR3 length: 16 amino acids. In nucleotides, the CDR3 is TGTGCCAGCAGCCAACTTGGACAGGGGTCCACCGGGGAGCTGTTTTTT. Translated, it gives CASSQLGQGSTGELFF.

This chain links TRBV6-6 with TRBJ2-7; D is possibly TRBD2 (6 bases). The CDR3 totals 13 residues. CDR1 is MNHNY and CDR2 is SVGAGI in the germline V gene (reference sequence). Trimming removed 6 bases from V and 4 bases from J, with 13 bases in between. CDR3 sequence: CASSQTSAYEQYF. The CDR3 DNA reads TGTGCCAGCAGCCAGACTAGTGCTTACGAGCAGTACTTC.

V usage is TRBV30 and J usage is TRBJ1-4, with a tentative D call TRBD1 (6 bases). This CDR3 is 12 amino acids long. The V gene lost 1 base and the J gene lost 8 bases, with 8 bases spanning the gap. Germline V lookup: CDR1 GTSNPN, CDR2 SVGIG (reference sequence). The CDR3 is CAWSDREEKLFF. In nucleotides, the CDR3 is TGTGCCTGGAGTGACAGGGAAGAAAAACTGTTTTTT.

The DNA of the CDR3 is TGTGCCAGGGGGCAGCTGAACACTGAAGCTTTCTTT. It encodes CARGQLNTEAFF. V is TRBV2 and J is TRBJ1-1; a possible D gene is TRBD1 (5 bases). The V end was cut by 9 bases, the J end by 0 bases, with 8 bases between. This CDR3 is built from 12 residues. Per the germline V gene, CDR1 is SNHLY and CDR2 is FYNNEI.

The chain employs TRBV30 and TRBJ1-6; D might be TRBD1 (5 bases). This CDR3 is built from 15 residues. The V and J ends lost 4 bases and 7 bases respectively, with 17 bases between them. Germline CDR1 and CDR2: GTSNPN and SVGIG (reference sequence). CDR3 amino acids: CAWTPGRGSNSPLHF. Here the CDR3 DNA reads TGTGCCTGGACCCCGGGGAGGGGTTCCAATTCACCCCTCCACTTT.

V and J are TRBV5-6 and TRBJ1-1; 9 nucleotides align to TRBD1. This CDR3 has 17 residues. Per germline, CDR1 SGHDT and CDR2 YYEEEE. The J segment lost 8 bases and the V segment lost 4 bases, leaving 18 bases of the junction unmatched. CDR3 loop: CASSLLTGGASRPEAFF. The DNA for the CDR3 is TGTGCCAGCAGCCTATTGACAGGGGGAGCCTCCCGCCCCGAAGCTTTCTTT.